These 16 T cell receptor beta chains were sequenced from one sample in a study of blood T cell repertoires in COVID-19. The repertoire was sequenced with immunoSEQ multiplex PCR; TCRdb's copy has only in-frame clones and lacks some. The table shows 250,000 to 300,000 clones, with roughly 86% occurring only once. The sequenced material came from peripheral blood. The receptor source for this set is a young woman with acute or convalescent COVID-19.

The chain combines TRBV29-1 with TRBJ2-5; TRBD2 matches 7 bases. This CDR3 has 13 residues. Looked up from germline, CDR1 is SQVTM and CDR2 is ANQGSEA. With 6 bases clipped from V and 2 bases from J, the junction kept 6 bases outside the gene matches. CDR3 protein: CSVRTSRQETQYF. The CDR3 DNA sequence: TGCAGCGTCCGGACTAGTAGGCAAGAGACCCAGTACTTC.

The V call is TRBV4-3, the J call TRBJ2-7, with 7 bases identical to TRBD1. This CDR3 has 16 residues. From germline, CDR1 is LGHNA and CDR2 YSLEER. The V segment lost 4 bases and the J segment 1 base; nucleotides outside the gene matches: 10. For the CDR3, the DNA is TGCGCCAGCAGCCGAACCGGGACAGAGCCATCCTACGAGCAGTACTTC. It yields the protein CASSRTGTEPSYEQYF.

V and J are TRBV6-2 or TRBV6-3 and TRBJ1-5; possibly TRBD1 for D (5 bases). V lost 2 bases and J lost 6, with 5 bases in between. This CDR3 contains 12 residues. Germline V gene sequence: CDR1 MNHEY, CDR2 SVGEGT. The CDR3 reads CASSYQGQPQHF. CDR3 nucleotides: TGTGCCAGCAGTTACCAGGGTCAGCCCCAGCATTTT.

Only a few counts were recorded for this clone. The V gene is TRBV10-2, the J gene TRBJ1-5, with 8 nucleotides matching TRBD1. The ends lost 4 bases at V and 5 bases at J; junction bases unmatched: 10. Germline V gene sequence: CDR1 WSHSY, CDR2 SAAADI. The CDR3 runs to 16 residues. CDR3 amino acids: CASSVSAGGRDQPQHF. DNA of the CDR3: TGCGCCAGCAGTGTTTCGGCAGGGGGCAGAGATCAGCCCCAGCATTTT.

This clone was counted once. The chain joins TRBV15 to TRBJ2-4, with D possibly TRBD2 on 6 matching bases. Trimming removed 5 bases from V and 3 bases from J, with 23 bases in between. This CDR3 has 18 amino acids. Germline CDR1 is LNHNV and CDR2 is YYDKDF (reference sequence). CDR3 coding DNA: TGTGCCACCAGCCCCCGGCGGGGACGAACGAAAAGCAAAAACATTCAGTACTTC. Its translation is CATSPRRGRTKSKNIQYF.

The sample holds one count of this clone. The CDR3 region is CASSIAPAPSTDTQYF. DNA for the CDR3: TGTGCCAGTAGTATAGCCCCAGCGCCGAGCACAGATACGCAGTATTTT. The chain has TRBV19 and TRBJ2-3; D call uncertain. Germline values: CDR1 LNHDA, CDR2 SQIVND (reference sequence). The CDR3 length is 16 residues. Deletions cut 1 base from V and 0 bases from J, with 11 bases between.

The chain has TRBV6-6 and TRBJ2-3; perhaps TRBD1 as D (6 bases). Trimming shortened V by 0 bases and J by 2 bases, and 12 bases separated the two germline ends. Germline V gene data show CDR1 as MNHNY and CDR2 as SVGAGI (reference sequence). The CDR3 extends over 16 amino acids. In DNA, the CDR3 is TGTGCCAGCAGTTACTCGCTCAGGGGCGACACAGATACGCAGTATTTT. It is translated as CASSYSLRGDTDTQYF.

The chain uses TRBV7-8 and TRBJ2-3; TRBD2 agrees at 7 bases. This CDR3 spans 14 amino acids. Germline CDR1 SGHVS, CDR2 FQNEAQ. The J segment lost 6 bases and the V segment lost 5 bases, leaving 8 bases of the junction unmatched. The CDR3 sequence: CASSIGLGRDTQYF. The CDR3 DNA follows: TGTGCCAGCAGCATCGGACTAGGTCGTGATACGCAGTATTTT.

CDR3 in amino acids: CASGRKNRANYGYTF. As DNA, the CDR3 is TGTGCTAGTGGCAGAAAGAACAGGGCTAACTATGGCTACACCTTC. This chain links TRBV12-5 with TRBJ1-2; TRBD1 might be the D (6 bases). Per the germline V gene, CDR1 is LGHNT and CDR2 is FRNRAP. With 6 bases removed from V and 0 bases from J, the gap between germline ends came to 14 bases. This CDR3 has 15 amino acids.

Turning to this clone: A much larger clone lies a single base off, so this may be a read error. Other DNA sequences from this sample encode an identical CDR3 as well. CDR3 sequence reads: CASSLTGGYEQYF. In nucleotides, the CDR3 is TGCGCCAGCAGCTTGACAGGGGGCTACGAGCAGTACTTC. This chain joins TRBV5-1 and TRBJ2-7, with 8 bases identical to TRBD1. Germline CDR1 and CDR2: SGHRS and YFSETQ. V gave up 1 base and J gave up 3 bases; unmatched junction bases: 0. The CDR3 is made up of 13 amino acids.

The rearrangement uses TRBV6-4 and TRBJ2-2; TRBD2 is a possible D gene (5 bases). V lost 2 bases and J lost 4, with 14 bases in between. Germline V lookup: CDR1 MRHNA, CDR2 SNTAGT. This CDR3 region has 16 residues. The DNA for the CDR3 is TGTGCCAGCAGTGACGCGGGCACCAGCGTCACCGGGGAGCTGTTTTTT. Its protein product is CASSDAGTSVTGELFF.

This chain joins TRBV6-6 and TRBJ1-3; D not resolved. In germline, CDR1 is MNHNY, CDR2 SVGAGI (reference sequence). The CDR3 covers 14 residues. Trimming took off 5 bases at V and 0 bases at J, with 8 bases between the two ends. DNA for the CDR3: TGTGCCAGCAGTCTAGACATCTCTGGAAACACCATATATTTT. As protein: CASSLDISGNTIYF.

The rearrangement links TRBV19 to TRBJ1-5, with D perhaps TRBD1 (5 bases). Germline V gene data show CDR1 as LNHDA and CDR2 as SQIVND (reference sequence). The CDR3 length is 13 residues. Trimming removed 3 bases at V and 5 bases at J, with 8 bases between. Here the CDR3 DNA reads TGTGCCAGTAGTATGACAGACTATCAGCCCCAGCATTTT. This translates into CASSMTDYQPQHF.

The rearrangement uses TRBV11-3 and TRBJ1-1; tentatively, D is TRBD1 (6 bases). Germline CDR1 SGHNT, CDR2 YENEEA. Trimming shortened V by 5 bases and J by 3 bases, and 22 bases separated the two germline ends. This CDR3 comprises 17 residues. DNA of the CDR3: TGTGCCAGCAGCCTACCGTCCATGACAGGCCAGTACACTGAAGCTTTCTTT. This sequence encodes CASSLPSMTGQYTEAFF.

This chain connects TRBV7-9 to TRBJ2-5; a possible D gene is TRBD1 (6 bases). The CDR3 has 17 amino acids. The germline V and J ends were trimmed by 0 bases and 2 bases, with 16 bases remaining between them. In germline, CDR1 is SEHNR, CDR2 FQNEAQ (reference sequence). The CDR3 coding sequence is TGTGCCAGCAGCTTAGCGGTGACAGGAGCGTTACAAGAGACCCAGTACTTC. It codes for CASSLAVTGALQETQYF.

The chain combines TRBV16 with TRBJ1-5, with 8 bases that match TRBD1. The CDR3 is 16 amino acids. The trim removed 5 bases at V and 4 bases at J, leaving 10 bases unmatched. Looked up from germline, CDR1 is KGHSY and CDR2 is FQNENV. CDR3: CASSKYQDRVNQPQHF. In DNA form, the CDR3 reads TGTGCCAGCAGCAAATATCAGGACAGGGTAAATCAGCCCCAGCATTTT.